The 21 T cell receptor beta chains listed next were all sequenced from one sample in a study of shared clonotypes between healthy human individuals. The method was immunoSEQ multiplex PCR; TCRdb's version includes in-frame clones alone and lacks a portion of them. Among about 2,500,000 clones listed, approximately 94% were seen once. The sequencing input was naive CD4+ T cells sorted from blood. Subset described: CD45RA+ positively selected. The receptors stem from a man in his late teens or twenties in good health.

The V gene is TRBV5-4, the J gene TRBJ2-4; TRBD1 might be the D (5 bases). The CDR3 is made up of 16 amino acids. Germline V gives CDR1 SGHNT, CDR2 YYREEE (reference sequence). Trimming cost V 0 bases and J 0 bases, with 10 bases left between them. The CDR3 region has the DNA TGTGCCAGCAGCTTGGGTAGGGGCCTAGCCAAAAACATTCAGTACTTC. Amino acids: CASSLGRGLAKNIQYF.

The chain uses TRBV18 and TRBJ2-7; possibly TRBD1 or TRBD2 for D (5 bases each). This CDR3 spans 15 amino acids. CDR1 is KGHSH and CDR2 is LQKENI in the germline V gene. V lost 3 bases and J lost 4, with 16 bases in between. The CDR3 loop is CASSPPGPGFYEQYF. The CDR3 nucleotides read TGTGCCAGCTCACCTCCGGGACCGGGTTTTTACGAGCAGTACTTC. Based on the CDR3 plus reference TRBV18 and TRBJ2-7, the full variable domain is NAGVMQNPRHLVRRRGQEARLRCSPMKGHSHVYWYRQLPEEGLKFMVYLQKENIIDESGMPKERFSAEFPKEGPSILRIQQVVRGDSAAYFCASSPPGPGFYEQYFGPGTRLTVT.

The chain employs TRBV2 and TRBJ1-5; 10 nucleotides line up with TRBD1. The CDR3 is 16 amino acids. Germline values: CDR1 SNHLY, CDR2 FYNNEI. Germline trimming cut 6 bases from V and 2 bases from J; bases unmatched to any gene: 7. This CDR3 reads CASRPRQGAGNQPQHF. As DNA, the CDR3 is TGTGCCAGCAGACCGAGACAGGGGGCCGGCAATCAGCCCCAGCATTTT.

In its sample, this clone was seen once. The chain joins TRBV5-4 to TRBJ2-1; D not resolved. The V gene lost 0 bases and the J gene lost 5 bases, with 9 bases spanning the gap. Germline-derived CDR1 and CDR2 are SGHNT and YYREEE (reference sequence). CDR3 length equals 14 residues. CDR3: CASSLERRDNEQFF. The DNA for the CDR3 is TGTGCCAGCAGCTTGGAAAGACGGGACAATGAGCAGTTCTTC.

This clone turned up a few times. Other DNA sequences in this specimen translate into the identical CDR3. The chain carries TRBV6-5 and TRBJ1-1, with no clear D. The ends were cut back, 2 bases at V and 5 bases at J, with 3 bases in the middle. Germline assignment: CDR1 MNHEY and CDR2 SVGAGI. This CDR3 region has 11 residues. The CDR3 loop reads CASSYGTEAFF. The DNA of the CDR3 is TGTGCCAGCAGTTACGGGACTGAAGCTTTCTTT.

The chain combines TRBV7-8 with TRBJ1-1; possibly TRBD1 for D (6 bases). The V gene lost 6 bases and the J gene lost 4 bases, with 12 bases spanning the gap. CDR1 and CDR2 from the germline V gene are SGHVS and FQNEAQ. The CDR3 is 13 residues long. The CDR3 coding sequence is TGTGCCAGCAGGCCAACAGGGTCCACTGAAGCTTTCTTT. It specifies CASRPTGSTEAFF.

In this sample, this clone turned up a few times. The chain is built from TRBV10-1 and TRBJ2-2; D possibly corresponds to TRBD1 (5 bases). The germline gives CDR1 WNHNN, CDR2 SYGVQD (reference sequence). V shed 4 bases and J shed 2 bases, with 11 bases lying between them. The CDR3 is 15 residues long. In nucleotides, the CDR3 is TGCGCCAGCAGTGGACAGCCCCCCAACACCGGGGAGCTGTTTTTT. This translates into CASSGQPPNTGELFF.

The CDR3 reads CASSFFGTGEETQYF. The CDR3 region has the DNA TGTGCCAGCAGTTTTTTCGGGACAGGGGAAGAGACCCAGTACTTC. The gene calls are TRBV28 and TRBJ2-5, with 10 positions matching TRBD1. J was trimmed by 3 bases and V by 3 bases; bases with no gene match: 4. The CDR3 length is 15 residues. Per germline, CDR1 MDHEN and CDR2 SYDVKM.

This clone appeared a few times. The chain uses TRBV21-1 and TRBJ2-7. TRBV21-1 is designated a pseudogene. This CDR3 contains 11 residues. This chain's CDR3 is CACRGPYEQYF. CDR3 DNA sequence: TGTGCCTGCAGGGGACCCTACGAGCAGTACTTC.

CDR3 in amino acids: CASRSTGFYGYTF. CDR3 in DNA: TGTGCCAGCAGATCAACAGGGTTCTATGGCTACACCTTC. The chain is built from TRBV2 and TRBJ1-2; D is perhaps TRBD1 (6 bases). CDR1 and CDR2 (germline): SNHLY, FYNNEI. V lost 6 bases to trimming and J lost 4 bases, with 12 bases between them. The CDR3 spans 13 residues. Full variable domain (rest looked up from reference TRBV2 and TRBJ1-2): EPEVTQTPSHQVTQMGQEVILRCVPISNHLYFYWYRQILGQKVEFLVSFYNNEISEKSEIFDDQFSVERPDGSNFTLKIRSTKLEDSAMYFCASRSTGFYGYTFGSGTRLTVV.

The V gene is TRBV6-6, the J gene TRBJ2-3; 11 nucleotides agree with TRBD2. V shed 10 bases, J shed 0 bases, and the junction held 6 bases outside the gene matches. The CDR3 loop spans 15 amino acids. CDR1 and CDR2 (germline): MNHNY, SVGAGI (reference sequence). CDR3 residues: CATETSGESTDTQYF. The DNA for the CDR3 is TGTGCCACCGAGACTAGCGGGGAGAGCACAGATACGCAGTATTTT.

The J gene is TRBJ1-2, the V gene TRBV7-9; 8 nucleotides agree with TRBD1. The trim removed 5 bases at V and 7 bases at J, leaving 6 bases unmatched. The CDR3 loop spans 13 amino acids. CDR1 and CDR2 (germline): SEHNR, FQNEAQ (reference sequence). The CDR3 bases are TGTGCCAGCAGCCCTGACAGGGGCGGTGGCTACACCTTC. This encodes CASSPDRGGGYTF.

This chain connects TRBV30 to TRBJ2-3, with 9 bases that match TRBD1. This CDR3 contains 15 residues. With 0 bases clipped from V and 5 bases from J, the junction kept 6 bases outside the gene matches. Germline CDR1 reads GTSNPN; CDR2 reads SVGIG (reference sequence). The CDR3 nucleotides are TGTGCCTGGAGTGTTGGGACAGGGCTCGGAGATACGCAGTATTTT. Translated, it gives CAWSVGTGLGDTQYF.

The CDR3 is CASSQPSRGSGEKLFF. In DNA, the CDR3 is TGCGCCAGCAGCCAGCCATCTAGGGGTTCGGGTGAAAAACTGTTTTTT. The V call is TRBV4-1, the J call TRBJ1-4, with D possibly being TRBD1 (5 bases). The V end was cut by 3 bases, the J end by 7 bases, with 18 bases between. CDR3 length: 16 residues. The germline V gene encodes CDR1 MGHRA and CDR2 YSYEKL.

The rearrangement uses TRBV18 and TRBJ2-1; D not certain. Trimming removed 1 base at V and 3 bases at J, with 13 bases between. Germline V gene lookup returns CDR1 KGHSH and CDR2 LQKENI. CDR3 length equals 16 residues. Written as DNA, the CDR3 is TGTGCCAGCTCACCACTCGCAAAAGATCTCTACAATGAGCAGTTCTTC. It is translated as CASSPLAKDLYNEQFF. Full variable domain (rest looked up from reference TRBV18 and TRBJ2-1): NAGVMQNPRHLVRRRGQEARLRCSPMKGHSHVYWYRQLPEEGLKFMVYLQKENIIDESGMPKERFSAEFPKEGPSILRIQQVVRGDSAAYFCASSPLAKDLYNEQFFGPGTRLTVL.

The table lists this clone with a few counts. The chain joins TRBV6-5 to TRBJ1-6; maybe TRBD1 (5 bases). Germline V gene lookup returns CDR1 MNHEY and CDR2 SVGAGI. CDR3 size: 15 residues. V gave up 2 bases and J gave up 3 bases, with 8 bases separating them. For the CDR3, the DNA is TGTGCCAGCAGTTACACGACAGACTATAATTCACCCCTCCACTTT. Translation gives CASSYTTDYNSPLHF.

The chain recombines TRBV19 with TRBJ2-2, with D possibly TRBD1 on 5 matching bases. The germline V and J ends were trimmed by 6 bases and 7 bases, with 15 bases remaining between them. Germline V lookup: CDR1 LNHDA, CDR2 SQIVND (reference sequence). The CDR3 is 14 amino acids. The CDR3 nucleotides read TGTGCCAGTAGCTCCTTCTGGGGCGGCGGGGAGCTGTTTTTT. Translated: CASSSFWGGGELFF.

CDR3 nucleotides: TGTGCCAGCAGTGAAGTGGCTTGGGGCTCACGCACAGATACGCAGTATTTT. Protein: CASSEVAWGSRTDTQYF. V gene TRBV6-1 combines with J gene TRBJ2-3; D is possibly TRBD1 (5 bases). Germline V CDR1 and CDR2: MNHNS, SASEGT. The CDR3 runs 17 residues. V dropped 1 base and J dropped 1 base, with 15 bases sitting between them.

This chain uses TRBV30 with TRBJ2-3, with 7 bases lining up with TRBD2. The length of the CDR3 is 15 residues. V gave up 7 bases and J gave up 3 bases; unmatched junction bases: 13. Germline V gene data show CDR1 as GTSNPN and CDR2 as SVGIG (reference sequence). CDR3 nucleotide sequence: TGTGCCTCCACCCCTGTGGCCGGGGGGACAGATACGCAGTATTTT. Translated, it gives CASTPVAGGTDTQYF.

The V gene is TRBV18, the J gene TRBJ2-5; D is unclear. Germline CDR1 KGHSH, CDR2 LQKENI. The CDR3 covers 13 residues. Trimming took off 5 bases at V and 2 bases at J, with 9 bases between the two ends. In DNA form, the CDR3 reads TGTGCCAGCTCATCACTACAGCAAGAGACCCAGTACTTC. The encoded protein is CASSSLQQETQYF.

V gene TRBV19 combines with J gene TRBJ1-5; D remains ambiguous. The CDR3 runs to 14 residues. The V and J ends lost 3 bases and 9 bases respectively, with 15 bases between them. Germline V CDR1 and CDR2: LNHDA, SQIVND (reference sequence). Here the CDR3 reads CASSIGPSERPQHF. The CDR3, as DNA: TGTGCCAGTAGTATCGGCCCATCGGAACGGCCCCAGCATTTT.